The sequence of this TCR beta chain was determined in a study of metastatic and nonmetastatic thyroid tumors. In the study overall: Across blood and tumor or nodule tissue, repertoires from malignant and benign thyroid patients were compared with one another.

In the authors' methods: In papillary thyroid cancer, a distant-metastasis classifier was built using CDR3 differences across clinicopathological groups. MiXCR re-clonotyped the PCR reads for TCRdb. TCRdb, not the original authors, processed these V and J calls. The sample consists of about 21,000 clones, approximately 12% of them appearing once. Before thyroid surgery, none of the patients had received any treatment. Study observations and caveats: Within blood and tumor, benign nodules reportedly had significantly lower TCR beta diversity than malignant thyroid tumors did.

The V and J ends lost 2 bases and 11 bases respectively, with 12 bases between them. From germline, CDR1 is ENHRY and CDR2 SYGVKD. The CDR3 runs 13 residues. This clone has at least ten counts. What it recognizes is unknown. The chain links TRBV10-3 to TRBJ1-4; D not certain. The source is a female donor with papillary thyroid cancer or a benign thyroid nodule (not recorded which). Some clones in this sample may be carry-over from other donors' samples. Sequencing was done on a sample of blood. The CDR3 reads CAISEEPRRKLFF. CDR3 nucleotides: TGTGCCATCAGTGAGGAGCCCCGCCGGAAACTGTTTTTT.